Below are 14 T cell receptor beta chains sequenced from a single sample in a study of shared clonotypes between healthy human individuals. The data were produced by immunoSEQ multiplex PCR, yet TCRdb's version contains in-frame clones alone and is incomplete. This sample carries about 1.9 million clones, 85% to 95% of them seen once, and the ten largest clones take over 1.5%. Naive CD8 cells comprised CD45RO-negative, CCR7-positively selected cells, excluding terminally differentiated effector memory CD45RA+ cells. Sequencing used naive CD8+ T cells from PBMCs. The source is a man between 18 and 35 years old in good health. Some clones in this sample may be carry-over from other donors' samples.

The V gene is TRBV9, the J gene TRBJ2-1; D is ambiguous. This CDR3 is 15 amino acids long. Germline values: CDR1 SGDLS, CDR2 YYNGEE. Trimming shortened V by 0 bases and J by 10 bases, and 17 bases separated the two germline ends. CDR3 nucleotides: TGTGCCAGCAGCGTAGTGAGTGGACCTCCGGAGGAGCAGTTCTTC. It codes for CASSVVSGPPEEQFF.

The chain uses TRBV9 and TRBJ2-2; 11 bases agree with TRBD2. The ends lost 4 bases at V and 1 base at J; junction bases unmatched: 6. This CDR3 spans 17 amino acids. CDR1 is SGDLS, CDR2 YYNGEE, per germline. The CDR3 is CASSHPLAGGNTGELFF. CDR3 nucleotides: TGTGCCAGCAGCCACCCGCTAGCGGGAGGGAACACCGGGGAGCTGTTTTTT. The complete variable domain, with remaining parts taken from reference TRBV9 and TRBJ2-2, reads DSGVTQTPKHLITATGQRVTLRCSPRSGDLSVYWYQQSLDQGLQFLIQYYNGEERAKGNILERFSAQQFPDLHSELNLSSLELGDSALYFCASSHPLAGGNTGELFFGEGSRLTVL.

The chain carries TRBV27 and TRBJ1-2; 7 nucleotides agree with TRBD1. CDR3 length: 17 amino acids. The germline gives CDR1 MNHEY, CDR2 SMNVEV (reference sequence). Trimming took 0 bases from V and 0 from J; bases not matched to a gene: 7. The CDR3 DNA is TGTGCCAGCAGTTTATCGATTAAAGGGACAGCTAACTATGGCTACACCTTC. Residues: CASSLSIKGTANYGYTF.

The CDR3 protein is CASSTGTGGRDTGELFF. The CDR3 DNA sequence: TGTGCCAGCTCAACCGGGACAGGGGGGCGTGACACCGGGGAGCTGTTTTTT. This sequence joins TRBV18 and TRBJ2-2; 11 bases fit TRBD1. Trimming cost V 5 bases and J 3 bases; bases outside gene matches: 8. CDR1 is KGHSH and CDR2 is LQKENI in the germline V gene. The CDR3 is 17 amino acids.

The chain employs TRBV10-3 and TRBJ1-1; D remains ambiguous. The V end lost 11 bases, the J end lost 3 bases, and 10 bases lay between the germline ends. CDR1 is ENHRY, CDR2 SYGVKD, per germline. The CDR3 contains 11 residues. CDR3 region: CASKLDTEAFF. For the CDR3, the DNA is TGTGCCTCCAAGCTGGACACTGAAGCTTTCTTT.

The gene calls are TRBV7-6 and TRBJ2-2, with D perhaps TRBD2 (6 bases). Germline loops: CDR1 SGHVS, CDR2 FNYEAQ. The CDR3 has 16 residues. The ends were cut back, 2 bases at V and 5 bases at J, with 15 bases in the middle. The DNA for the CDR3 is TGTGCCAGCAGCTTATATTCGGGAGTCATGACCGGGGAGCTGTTTTTT. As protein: CASSLYSGVMTGELFF.

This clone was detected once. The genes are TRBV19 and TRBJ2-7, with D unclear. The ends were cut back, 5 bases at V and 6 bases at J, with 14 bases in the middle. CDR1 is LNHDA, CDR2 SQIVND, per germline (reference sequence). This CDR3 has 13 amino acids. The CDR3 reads CASSVTLGSEQYF. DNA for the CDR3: TGTGCCAGTAGTGTCACCCTGGGAAGCGAGCAGTACTTC. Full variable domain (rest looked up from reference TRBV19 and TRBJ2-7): DGGITQSPKYLFRKEGQNVTLSCEQNLNHDAMYWYRQDPGQGLRLIYYSQIVNDFQKGDIAEGYSVSREKKESFPLTVTSAQKNPTAFYLCASSVTLGSEQYFGPGTRLTVT.

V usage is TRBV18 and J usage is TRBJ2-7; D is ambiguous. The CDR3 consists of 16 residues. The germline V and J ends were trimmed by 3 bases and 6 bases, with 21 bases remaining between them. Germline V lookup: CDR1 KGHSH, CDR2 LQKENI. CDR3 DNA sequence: TGTGCCAGCTCACCCTGGTCGAGGCTCCCGGGTGGCGAGCAGTACTTC. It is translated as CASSPWSRLPGGEQYF.

The DNA of the CDR3 is TGTGCCAGTAGTCCCTATTCAGAAAACTCCTACAATGAGCAGTTCTTC. The encoded protein is CASSPYSENSYNEQFF. The chain recombines TRBV19 with TRBJ2-1; D gene uncertain. The V end was cut by 5 bases, the J end by 0 bases, with 14 bases between. CDR1 and CDR2 (germline): LNHDA, SQIVND (reference sequence). CDR3 size: 16 residues. Filled out from reference TRBV19 and TRBJ2-1, the complete variable domain reads DGGITQSPKYLFRKEGQNVTLSCEQNLNHDAMYWYRQDPGQGLRLIYYSQIVNDFQKGDIAEGYSVSREKKESFPLTVTSAQKNPTAFYLCASSPYSENSYNEQFFGPGTRLTVL.

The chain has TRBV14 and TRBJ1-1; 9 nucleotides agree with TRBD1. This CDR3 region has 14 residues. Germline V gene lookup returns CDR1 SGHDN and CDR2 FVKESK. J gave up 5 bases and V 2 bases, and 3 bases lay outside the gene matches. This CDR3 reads CASSQWTGETEAFF. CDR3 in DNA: TGTGCCAGCAGCCAATGGACAGGGGAGACTGAAGCTTTCTTT.

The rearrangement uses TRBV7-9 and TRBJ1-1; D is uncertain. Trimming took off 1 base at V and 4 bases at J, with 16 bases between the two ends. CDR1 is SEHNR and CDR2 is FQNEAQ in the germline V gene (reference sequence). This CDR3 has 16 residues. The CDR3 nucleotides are TGTGCCAGCAGCTTAGGGGAGAGGGAATTGGGCACTGAAGCTTTCTTT. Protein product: CASSLGERELGTEAFF.

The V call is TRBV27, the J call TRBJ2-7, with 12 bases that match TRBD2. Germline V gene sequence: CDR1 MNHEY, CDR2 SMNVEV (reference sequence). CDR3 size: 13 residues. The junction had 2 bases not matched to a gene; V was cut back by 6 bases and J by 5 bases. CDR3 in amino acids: CASSRLAGDEQYF. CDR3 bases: TGTGCCAGCAGCCGACTAGCGGGAGACGAGCAGTACTTC.

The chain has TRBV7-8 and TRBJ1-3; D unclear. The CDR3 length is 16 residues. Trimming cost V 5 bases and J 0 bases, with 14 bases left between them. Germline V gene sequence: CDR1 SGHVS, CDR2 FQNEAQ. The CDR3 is CASSPDGPLSGNTIYF. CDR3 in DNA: TGTGCCAGCAGCCCAGACGGGCCCCTCTCTGGAAACACCATATATTTT.

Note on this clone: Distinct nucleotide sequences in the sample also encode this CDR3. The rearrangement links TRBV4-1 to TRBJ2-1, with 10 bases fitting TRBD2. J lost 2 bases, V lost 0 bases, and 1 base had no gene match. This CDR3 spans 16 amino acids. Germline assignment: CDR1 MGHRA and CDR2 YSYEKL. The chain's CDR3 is CASSQDGLAAYNEQFF. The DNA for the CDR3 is TGCGCCAGCAGCCAAGATGGACTAGCGGCCTACAATGAGCAGTTCTTC.